This T cell receptor (beta chain) emerged from a study of neurological immune-mediated disorders. Study-wide points: Multiple sclerosis, the disease with the least TCR clonal expansion, fell below healthy controls, whereas HTLV-1-associated myelopathy showed the most. The repertoires of 18 of 34 multiple sclerosis patients fell into one related-CDR3 cluster (a possible signature) under phylogenetic grouping.

This clonotype was counted at least ten times. The antigen is undetermined. The cDNA was synthesized by means of template-switch 5'RACE, which was carried out with 10-nucleotide random UMIs. A single record per CDR3 protein comes from TCRdb applying MiXCR to the 5' RACE reads. The sample lists 40,000 to 55,000 distinct CDR3 sequences, over 5.5% seen once, with roughly 1.5% in the top ten. Per germline, CDR1 SGHTA and CDR2 FQGNSA. This CDR3 region has 13 residues. V lost 2 bases and J lost 1, with 5 bases in between. Use was made of roughly 980,000 CD4+ or CD8+ T cells in sorted libraries. Sequences were obtained from CD4+ T cells from blood. This TCR derives from a woman under 30 with multiple sclerosis. The J gene is TRBJ1-2, the V gene TRBV7-2, with D uncertain. CDR3 loop: CASSLQVNYGYTF. Here the CDR3 DNA reads TGTGCCAGCAGCTTACAGGTTAACTATGGCTACACCTTC.